This T cell receptor beta chain was retrieved from a study of CD8 T cells in ankylosing spondylitis. This clonotype was recorded a few times. Germline V gene data show CDR1 as SGHRS and CDR2 as YFSETQ. CDR3 size: 16 residues. The trim removed 0 bases at V and 2 bases at J, leaving 8 bases unmatched. TCRdb recomputed calls from the 5' RACE reads with MiXCR, one row per CDR3 protein. This table holds fewer than 250,000 distinct CDR3 sequences, under 12% found once. The rearrangement joins TRBV5-1 to TRBJ2-7, with 7 bases identical to TRBD1. The material sequenced was blood, either unsorted or a sorted T cell fraction (not recorded which). The receptor comes from a male donor with ankylosing spondylitis or in good health (not recorded which). The CDR3 DNA reads TGCGCCAGCAGCTTGGCCGGAGGACAGGTACCCTACGAGCAGTACTTC. Encoded protein: CASSLAGGQVPYEQYF.